The TCR beta chain described here comes from a study of blood T cell repertoires in COVID-19. As for the study in general: Acute and convalescent COVID-19 samples came from the United States, Italy and Spain. Sample material is recorded as cDNA or gDNA derived from T cells, B-cell-depleted T cells, or PBMCs.

This clone was picked up one time. Germline CDR1 is SEHNR and CDR2 is FQNEAQ (reference sequence). CDR3 length: 12 residues. With 1 base removed from V and 12 bases from J, the gap between germline ends came to 10 bases. Study processing details: Amplification from reference gene primers served as the basis for estimated nucleated cell counts. Measured with immunoSEQ multiplex PCR; TCRdb has only the in-frame clones, and not every one. V and J calls and clone size come straight from that table; D and trimming were deduced from the DNA. The sample consists of about 76,000 clones, 80% to 90% of them appearing once.

Sequencing was performed on peripheral blood. The origin of this receptor is a man aged 50-59 years with active COVID-19. V gene TRBV7-9 combines with J gene TRBJ2-1; D ambiguous. The CDR3 DNA follows: TGTGCCAGCAGCTTAGGGGCTCCATGGCAGTTCTTC. It codes for CASSLGAPWQFF.